A single sample gave rise to the 17 T cell receptor beta chains below, sequenced in a study of CD8+ T cells in alopecia areata. Following extraction, RNA underwent reverse transcription to cDNA, which served as the sequencing template. TCRdb's table, derived via immunoSEQ multiplex PCR, lists solely in-frame clones and lacks some. The sample lists 150,000 to 250,000 clones, 58% occurring once. Noted treatment: oral pan-JAK inhibitor, 5-10 mg twice daily. Sequencing was performed on CD4+ T cells sorted from blood, taken at week 24, from a patient treated with tofacitinib. The receptor set was obtained from a human donor with alopecia areata.

The V gene is TRBV29-1, the J gene TRBJ2-7; TRBD1 agrees at 10 bases. In germline, CDR1 is SQVTM, CDR2 ANQGSEA. The CDR3 totals 12 residues. V shed 2 bases and J 8 bases; nucleotides not matched to a gene: 3. Here the CDR3 reads CSVEPGQGKQYF. DNA of the CDR3: TGCAGCGTTGAACCGGGACAGGGGAAGCAGTACTTC.

The chain couples TRBV15 to TRBJ2-4, with D possibly called TRBD1 or TRBD2 (6 bases each). Germline V gene data show CDR1 as LNHNV and CDR2 as YYDKDF (reference sequence). Trimming cost V 0 bases and J 8 bases, with 14 bases left between them. There are 15 residues in the CDR3. DNA for the CDR3: TGTGCCACCAGCAGAGATACCGGGGGCCAGGACATTCAGTACTTC. Residues: CATSRDTGGQDIQYF.

This clone occurred a few times. The chain couples TRBV10-3 to TRBJ2-1, with 8 bases lining up with TRBD2. The CDR3 has 17 residues. V gave up 4 bases and J gave up 4 bases; unmatched junction bases: 12. Germline-derived CDR1 and CDR2 are ENHRY and SYGVKD. CDR3 residues: CAISASRTSGTYNEQFF. The CDR3 coding sequence is TGTGCCATCAGTGCCTCTCGAACTAGCGGCACTTACAATGAGCAGTTCTTC.

This rearrangement joins TRBV29-1 to TRBJ2-7, with 8 bases matching TRBD1. V was clipped by 5 bases and J by 1 base; unmatched bases: 4. The germline V gene has CDR1 SQVTM and CDR2 ANQGSEA. The CDR3 loop spans 13 amino acids. Written as DNA, the CDR3 is TGCAGCGTTTCCCGGACAGGGTCCTACGAGCAGTACTTC. This sequence encodes CSVSRTGSYEQYF.

V gene TRBV5-1 combines with J gene TRBJ2-1, with D perhaps TRBD1 (7 bases). CDR3 size: 15 residues. Per the germline V gene, CDR1 is SGHRS and CDR2 is YFSETQ. Trimming took 0 bases from V and 3 from J, leaving 10 bases between them. Here the CDR3 reads CASSLGQGGYNEQFF. As DNA, the CDR3 is TGCGCCAGCAGCTTGGGGCAGGGGGGCTACAATGAGCAGTTCTTC.

In its sample, this clone was seen a few times. The rearrangement uses TRBV4-3 and TRBJ2-3; D is uncertain. Deletions cut 1 base from V and 0 bases from J, with 8 bases between. Germline loops: CDR1 LGHNA, CDR2 YSLEER. CDR3 length equals 15 residues. For the CDR3, the DNA is TGCGCCAGCAGCCAAGGATCTTCCAGCACAGATACGCAGTATTTT. It codes for CASSQGSSSTDTQYF.

This chain links TRBV29-1 with TRBJ2-5; maybe TRBD2 (6 bases). V was cut by 0 bases and J by 11 bases, with 22 bases left in between. Germline values: CDR1 SQVTM, CDR2 ANQGSEA. The CDR3 covers 15 residues. CDR3 in amino acids: CSVEDPRTPGREQYF. The CDR3 bases are TGCAGCGTTGAAGATCCTAGAACTCCCGGACGGGAGCAGTACTTC.

In this sample, this clone turned up a few times. This CDR3 is CASSLAIANYGYTF. Written as DNA, the CDR3 is TGTGCCAGCAGCTTAGCGATAGCTAACTATGGCTACACCTTC. The chain links TRBV7-9 to TRBJ1-2; no clear D gene. The CDR3 length is 14 residues. Trimming shortened V by 0 bases and J by 0 bases, and 5 bases separated the two germline ends. Germline CDR1 and CDR2: SEHNR and FQNEAQ (reference sequence). The complete variable domain, with remaining parts taken from reference TRBV7-9 and TRBJ1-2, reads DTGVSQNPRHKITKRGQNVTFRCDPISEHNRLYWYRQTLGQGPEFLTYFQNEAQLEKSRLLSDRFSAERPKGSFSTLEIQRTEQGDSAMYLCASSLAIANYGYTFGSGTRLTVV.

The chain is built from TRBV6-5 and TRBJ1-1; tentative D call: TRBD1 (6 bases). This CDR3 contains 11 residues. The V end was cut by 2 bases, the J end by 10 bases, with 8 bases between. Germline CDR1 and CDR2: MNHEY and SVGAGI. The CDR3 region is CASSYNRAAFF. CDR3 nucleotides: TGTGCCAGCAGTTACAACAGGGCAGCTTTCTTT.

This clone was seen only a few times. J is TRBJ2-1 and V is TRBV5-1; no firm D call. This CDR3 spans 14 amino acids. The ends were cut back, 2 bases at V and 8 bases at J, with 14 bases in the middle. Germline V gives CDR1 SGHRS, CDR2 YFSETQ. In DNA form, the CDR3 reads TGCGCCAGCAGCTTAGGCCCTCCCGCCGATGAGCAGTTCTTC. Residues: CASSLGPPADEQFF. The whole variable domain, remainder taken from reference TRBV5-1 and TRBJ2-1, is KAGVTQTPRYLIKTRGQQVTLSCSPISGHRSVSWYQQTPGQGLQFLFEYFSETQRNKGNFPGRFSGRQFSNSRSEMNVSTLELGDSALYLCASSLGPPADEQFFGPGTRLTVL.

This clone was observed a handful of times. This chain joins TRBV29-1 and TRBJ2-5, with 9 bases lining up with TRBD2. Germline V lookup: CDR1 SQVTM, CDR2 ANQGSEA. The CDR3 runs to 14 residues. V lost 4 bases and J lost 2; bases outside the gene matches: 5. CDR3 amino acids: CSVVDTSGQETQYF. CDR3 bases: TGCAGCGTTGTAGACACTAGCGGGCAAGAGACCCAGTACTTC.

This chain uses TRBV28 with TRBJ2-6; TRBD2 is a possible D gene (6 bases). Trimming shortened V by 6 bases and J by 3 bases, and 15 bases separated the two germline ends. In germline, CDR1 is MDHEN, CDR2 SYDVKM. The CDR3 runs to 16 residues. In DNA, the CDR3 is TGTGCCAGCAGATTACCAGGGACTGGTGGGGCCAACGTCCTGACTTTC. This encodes CASRLPGTGGANVLTF.

V usage is TRBV2 and J usage is TRBJ2-2, with 7 bases matching TRBD2. The V segment lost 7 bases and the J segment 2 bases; nucleotides outside the gene matches: 7. The length of the CDR3 is 15 residues. Per germline, CDR1 SNHLY and CDR2 FYNNEI. As DNA, the CDR3 is TGTGCCAGCAACAGTCCTAGCGGAAACACCGGGGAGCTGTTTTTT. Its protein product is CASNSPSGNTGELFF.

The rearrangement uses TRBV5-1 and TRBJ1-2, with unresolved D. V lost 0 bases, J lost 4 bases, and 7 bases lay in between. Looked up from germline, CDR1 is SGHRS and CDR2 is YFSETQ. CDR3 size: 13 residues. The CDR3 spells CASSLALSYGYTF. The CDR3, as DNA: TGCGCCAGCAGCTTGGCGCTATCCTATGGCTACACCTTC. Full variable domain (rest looked up from reference TRBV5-1 and TRBJ1-2): KAGVTQTPRYLIKTRGQQVTLSCSPISGHRSVSWYQQTPGQGLQFLFEYFSETQRNKGNFPGRFSGRQFSNSRSEMNVSTLELGDSALYLCASSLALSYGYTFGSGTRLTVV.

This clone was detected only a few times. The chain links TRBV4-3 to TRBJ1-2; 8 bases are shared with TRBD1. This CDR3 comprises 14 residues. Germline CDR1 and CDR2: LGHNA and YSLEER. Trimming took 1 base from V and 4 from J; bases not matched to a gene: 2. Here the CDR3 reads CASSQGTGPYGYTF. Here the CDR3 DNA reads TGCGCCAGCAGCCAAGGGACAGGGCCCTATGGCTACACCTTC.

V is TRBV29-1 and J is TRBJ1-3; D is uncertain. Germline V gene lookup returns CDR1 SQVTM and CDR2 ANQGSEA. V was cut by 4 bases and J by 4 bases, with 11 bases left in between. CDR3 length: 13 residues. The CDR3 reads CSVVPKGGNTIYF. CDR3 coding DNA: TGCAGCGTTGTACCTAAAGGAGGAAACACCATATATTTT.

This clone was picked up one time. The chain recombines TRBV11-2 with TRBJ1-2; perhaps TRBD1 as D (6 bases). This CDR3 has 14 residues. Germline values: CDR1 SGHAT, CDR2 FQNNGV. Trimming stripped 0 bases from V and 8 bases from J, with 13 bases between. The CDR3, as DNA: TGTGCCAGCAGCTTAGAAGAGGCAGGGGAAGGCTACACCTTC. Encoded protein: CASSLEEAGEGYTF.